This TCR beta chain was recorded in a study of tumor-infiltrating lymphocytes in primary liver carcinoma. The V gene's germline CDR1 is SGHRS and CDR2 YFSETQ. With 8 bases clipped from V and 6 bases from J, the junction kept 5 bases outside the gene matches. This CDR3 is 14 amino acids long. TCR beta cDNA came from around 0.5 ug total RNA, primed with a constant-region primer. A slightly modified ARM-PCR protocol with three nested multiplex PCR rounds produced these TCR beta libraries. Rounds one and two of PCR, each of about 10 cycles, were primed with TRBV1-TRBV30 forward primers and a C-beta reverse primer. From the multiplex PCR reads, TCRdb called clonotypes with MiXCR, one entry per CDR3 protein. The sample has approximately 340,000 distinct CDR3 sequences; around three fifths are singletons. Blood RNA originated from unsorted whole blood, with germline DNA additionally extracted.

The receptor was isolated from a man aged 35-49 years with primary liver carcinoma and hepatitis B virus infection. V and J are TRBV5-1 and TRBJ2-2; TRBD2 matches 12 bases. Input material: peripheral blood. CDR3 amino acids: CASRTSGMAGELFF. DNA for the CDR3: TGCGCCAGTCGGACTAGCGGGATGGCCGGGGAGCTGTTTTTT.